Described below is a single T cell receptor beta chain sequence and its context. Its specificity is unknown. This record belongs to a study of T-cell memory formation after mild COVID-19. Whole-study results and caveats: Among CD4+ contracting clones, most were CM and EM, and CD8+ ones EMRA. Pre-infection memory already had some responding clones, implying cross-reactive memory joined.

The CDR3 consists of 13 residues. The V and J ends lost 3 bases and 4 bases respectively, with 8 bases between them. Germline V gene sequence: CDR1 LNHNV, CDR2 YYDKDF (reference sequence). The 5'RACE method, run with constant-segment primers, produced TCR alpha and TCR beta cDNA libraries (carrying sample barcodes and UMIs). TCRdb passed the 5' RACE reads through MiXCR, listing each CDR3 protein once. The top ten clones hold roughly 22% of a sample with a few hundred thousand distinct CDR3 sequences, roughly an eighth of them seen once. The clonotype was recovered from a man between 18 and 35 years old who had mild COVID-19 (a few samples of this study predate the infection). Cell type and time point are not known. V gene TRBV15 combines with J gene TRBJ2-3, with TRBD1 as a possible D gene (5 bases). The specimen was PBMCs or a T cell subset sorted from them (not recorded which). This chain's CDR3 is CATSRSGSDTQYF. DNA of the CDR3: TGTGCCACCAGCAGGTCAGGGTCAGATACGCAGTATTTT.